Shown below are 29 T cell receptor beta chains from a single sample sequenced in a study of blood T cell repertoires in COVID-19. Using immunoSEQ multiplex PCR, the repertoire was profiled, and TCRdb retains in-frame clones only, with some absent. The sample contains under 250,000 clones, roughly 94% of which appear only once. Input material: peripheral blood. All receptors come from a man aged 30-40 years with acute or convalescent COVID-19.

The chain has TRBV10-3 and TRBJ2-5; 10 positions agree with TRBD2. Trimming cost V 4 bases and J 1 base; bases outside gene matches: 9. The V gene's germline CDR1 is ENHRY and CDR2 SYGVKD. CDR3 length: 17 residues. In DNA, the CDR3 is TGTGCCATCAGTGTCGGTGGAGCTAGCGGGGGCCAAGAGACCCAGTACTTC. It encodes CAISVGGASGGQETQYF.

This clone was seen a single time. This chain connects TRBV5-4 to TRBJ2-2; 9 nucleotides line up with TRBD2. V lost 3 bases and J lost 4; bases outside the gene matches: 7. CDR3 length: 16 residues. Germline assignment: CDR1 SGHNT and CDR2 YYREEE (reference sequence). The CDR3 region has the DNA TGTGCCAGCAGCTCCGGGACTAGCCGTTCCACCGGGGAGCTGTTTTTT. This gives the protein CASSSGTSRSTGELFF.

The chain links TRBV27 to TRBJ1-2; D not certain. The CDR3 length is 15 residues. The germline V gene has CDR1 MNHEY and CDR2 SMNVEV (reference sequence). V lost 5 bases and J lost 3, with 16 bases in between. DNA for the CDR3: TGTGCCAGCAGTCCCCGCGGCGACGGGGACTATGGCTACACCTTC. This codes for CASSPRGDGDYGYTF.

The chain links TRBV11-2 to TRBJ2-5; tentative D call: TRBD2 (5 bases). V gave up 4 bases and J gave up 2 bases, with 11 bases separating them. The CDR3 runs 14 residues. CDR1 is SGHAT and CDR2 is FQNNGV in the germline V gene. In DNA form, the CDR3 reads TGTGCCAGCAGCTCATCAGGACTGCAAGAGACCCAGTACTTC. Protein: CASSSSGLQETQYF.

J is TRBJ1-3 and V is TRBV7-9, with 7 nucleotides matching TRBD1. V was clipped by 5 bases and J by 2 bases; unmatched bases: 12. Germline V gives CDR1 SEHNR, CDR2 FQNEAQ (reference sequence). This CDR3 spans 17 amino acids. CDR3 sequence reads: CASSARGDWQAGNTIYF. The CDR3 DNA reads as TGTGCCAGCAGCGCCAGGGGGGATTGGCAAGCTGGAAACACCATATATTTT.

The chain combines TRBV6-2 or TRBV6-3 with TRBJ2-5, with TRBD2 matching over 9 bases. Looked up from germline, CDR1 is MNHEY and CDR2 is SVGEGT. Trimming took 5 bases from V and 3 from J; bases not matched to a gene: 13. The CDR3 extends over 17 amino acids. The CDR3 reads CASSGRPRGGAEETQYF. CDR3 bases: TGTGCCAGCAGTGGCCGGCCTCGCGGGGGGGCGGAAGAGACCCAGTACTTC.

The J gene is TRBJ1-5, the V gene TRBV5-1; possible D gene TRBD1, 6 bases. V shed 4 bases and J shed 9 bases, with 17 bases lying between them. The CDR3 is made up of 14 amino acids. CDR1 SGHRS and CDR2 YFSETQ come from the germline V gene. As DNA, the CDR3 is TGCGCCAGCAGCCCCGAAGGACAGTCCCCGCCCCAGCATTTT. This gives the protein CASSPEGQSPPQHF.

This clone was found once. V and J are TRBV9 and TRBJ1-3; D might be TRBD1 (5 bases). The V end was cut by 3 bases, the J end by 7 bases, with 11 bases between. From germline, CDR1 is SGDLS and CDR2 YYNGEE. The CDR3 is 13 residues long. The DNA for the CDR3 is TGTGCCAGCAGCGACGGGGGACTGAACACCATATATTTT. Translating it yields CASSDGGLNTIYF. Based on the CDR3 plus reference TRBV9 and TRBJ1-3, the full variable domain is DSGVTQTPKHLITATGQRVTLRCSPRSGDLSVYWYQQSLDQGLQFLIQYYNGEERAKGNILERFSAQQFPDLHSELNLSSLELGDSALYFCASSDGGLNTIYFGEGSWLTVV.

The CDR3 loop reads CASSTGQLSSYNSPLHF. DNA for the CDR3: TGTGCCAGCAGTACGGGACAGTTGAGCTCCTATAATTCACCCCTCCACTTT. The rearrangement links TRBV6-2 or TRBV6-3 to TRBJ1-6; 7 nucleotides align to TRBD1. Trimming at V came to 5 bases and at J to 0 bases, leaving 7 bases not matched to a gene. The CDR3 contains 17 residues. Germline values: CDR1 MNHEY, CDR2 SVGEGT.

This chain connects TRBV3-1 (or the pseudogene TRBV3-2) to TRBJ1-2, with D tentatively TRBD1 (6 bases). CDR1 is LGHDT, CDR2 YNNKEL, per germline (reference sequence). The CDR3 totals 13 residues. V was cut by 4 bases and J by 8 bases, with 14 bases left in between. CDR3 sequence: CASSRTQGSGYTF. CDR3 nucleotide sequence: TGTGCCAGCAGCCGAACTCAGGGGAGCGGCTACACCTTC.

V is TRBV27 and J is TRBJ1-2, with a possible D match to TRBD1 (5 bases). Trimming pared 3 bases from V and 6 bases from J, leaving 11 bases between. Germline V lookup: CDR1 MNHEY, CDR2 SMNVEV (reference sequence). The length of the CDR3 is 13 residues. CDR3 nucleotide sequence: TGTGCCAGCAGTTTCCGACAGCTCGATGGCTACACCTTC. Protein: CASSFRQLDGYTF.

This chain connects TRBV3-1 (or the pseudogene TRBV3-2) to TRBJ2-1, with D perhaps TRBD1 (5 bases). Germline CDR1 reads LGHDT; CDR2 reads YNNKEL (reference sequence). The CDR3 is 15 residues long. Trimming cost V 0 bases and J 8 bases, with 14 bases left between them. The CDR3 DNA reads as TGTGCCAGCAGCCAAGACGTACAGGCTAGGGATGAGCAGTTCTTC. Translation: CASSQDVQARDEQFF.

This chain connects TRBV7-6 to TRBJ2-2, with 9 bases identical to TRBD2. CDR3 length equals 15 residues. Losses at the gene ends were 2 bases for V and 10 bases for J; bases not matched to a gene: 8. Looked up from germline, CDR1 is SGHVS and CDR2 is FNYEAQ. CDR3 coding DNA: TGTGCCAGCAGCTTATTTAGCGGGGGACCCTTGGAGCTGTTTTTT. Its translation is CASSLFSGGPLELFF.

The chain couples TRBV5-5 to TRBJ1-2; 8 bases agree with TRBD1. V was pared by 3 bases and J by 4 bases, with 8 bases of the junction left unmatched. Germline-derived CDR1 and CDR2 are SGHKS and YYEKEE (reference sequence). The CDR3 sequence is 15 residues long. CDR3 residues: CASSSGQVGGYGYTF. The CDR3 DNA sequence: TGTGCCAGCAGCTCGGGACAGGTCGGAGGCTATGGCTACACCTTC.

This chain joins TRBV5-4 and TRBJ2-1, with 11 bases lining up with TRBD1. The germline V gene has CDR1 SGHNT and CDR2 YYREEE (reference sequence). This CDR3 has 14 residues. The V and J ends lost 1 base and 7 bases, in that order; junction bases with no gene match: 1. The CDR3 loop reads CASSLRDRGNEQFF. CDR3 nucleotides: TGTGCCAGCAGCTTGCGGGACAGGGGGAATGAGCAGTTCTTC.

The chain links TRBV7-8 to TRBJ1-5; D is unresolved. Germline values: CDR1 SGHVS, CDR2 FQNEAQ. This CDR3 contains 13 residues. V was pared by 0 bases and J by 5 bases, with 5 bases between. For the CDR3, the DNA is TGTGCCAGCAGCTTAGCGGGCTATCAGCCCCAGCATTTT. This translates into CASSLAGYQPQHF.

In DNA form, the CDR3 reads TGTGCCAGCAGCCCAAACCCGGGGTCAAGCTACGAGCAGTACTTC. Amino acids: CASSPNPGSSYEQYF. V gene TRBV4-2 combines with J gene TRBJ2-7, with D possibly matching TRBD2 (5 bases). From germline, CDR1 is LGHNA and CDR2 YNFKEQ. Trimming shortened V by 4 bases and J by 3 bases, and 16 bases separated the two germline ends. The length of the CDR3 is 15 residues.

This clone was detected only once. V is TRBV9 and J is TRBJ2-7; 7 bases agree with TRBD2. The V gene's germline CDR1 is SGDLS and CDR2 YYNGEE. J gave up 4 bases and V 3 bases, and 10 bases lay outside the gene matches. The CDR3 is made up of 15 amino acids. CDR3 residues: CASSASAGPLYEQYF. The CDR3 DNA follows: TGTGCCAGCAGCGCGTCAGCGGGACCCTTATACGAGCAGTACTTC.

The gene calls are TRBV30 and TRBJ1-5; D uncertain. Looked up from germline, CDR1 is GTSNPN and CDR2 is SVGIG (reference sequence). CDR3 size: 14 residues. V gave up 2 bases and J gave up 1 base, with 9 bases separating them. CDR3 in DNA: TGTGCCTGGAGTACACTATGGAGCAATCAGCCCCAGCATTTT. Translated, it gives CAWSTLWSNQPQHF.

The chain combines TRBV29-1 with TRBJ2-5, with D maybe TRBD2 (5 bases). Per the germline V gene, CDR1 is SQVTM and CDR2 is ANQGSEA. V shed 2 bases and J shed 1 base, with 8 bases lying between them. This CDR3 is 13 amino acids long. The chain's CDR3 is CSVEPSGQETQYF. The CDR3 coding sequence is TGCAGCGTTGAACCCAGCGGCCAAGAGACCCAGTACTTC.

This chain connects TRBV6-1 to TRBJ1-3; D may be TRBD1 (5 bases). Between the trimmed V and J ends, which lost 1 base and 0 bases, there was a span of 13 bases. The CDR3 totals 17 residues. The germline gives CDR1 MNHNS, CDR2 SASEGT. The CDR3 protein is CASSEVTGGSSGNTIYF. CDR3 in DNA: TGTGCCAGCAGTGAAGTAACCGGGGGGAGCTCTGGAAACACCATATATTTT.

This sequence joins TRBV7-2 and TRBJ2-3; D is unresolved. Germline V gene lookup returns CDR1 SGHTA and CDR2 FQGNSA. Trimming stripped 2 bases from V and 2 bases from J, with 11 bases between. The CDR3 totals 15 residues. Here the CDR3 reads CASSLYGQTTDTQYF. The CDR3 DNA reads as TGTGCCAGCAGCTTATATGGGCAGACCACAGATACGCAGTATTTT.

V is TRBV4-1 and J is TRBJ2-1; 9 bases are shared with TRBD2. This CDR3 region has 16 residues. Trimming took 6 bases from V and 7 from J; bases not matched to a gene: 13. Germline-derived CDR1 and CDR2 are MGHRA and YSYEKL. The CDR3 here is CASRDFSGRSWNEQFF. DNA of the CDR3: TGCGCCAGCAGAGACTTTAGCGGGAGATCGTGGAATGAGCAGTTCTTC.

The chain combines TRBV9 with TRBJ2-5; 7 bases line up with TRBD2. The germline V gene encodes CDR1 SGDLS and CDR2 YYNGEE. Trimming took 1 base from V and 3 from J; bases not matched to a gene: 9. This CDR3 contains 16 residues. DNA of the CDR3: TGTGCCAGCAGCGTAACCCCTTGGAGCGGGGAAGAGACCCAGTACTTC. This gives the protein CASSVTPWSGEETQYF.

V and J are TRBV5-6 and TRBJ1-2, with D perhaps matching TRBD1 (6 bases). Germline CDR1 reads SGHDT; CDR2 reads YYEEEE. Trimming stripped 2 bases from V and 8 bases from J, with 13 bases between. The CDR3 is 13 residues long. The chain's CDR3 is CASSFQGFWGYTF. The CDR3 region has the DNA TGTGCCAGCAGCTTCCAGGGGTTCTGGGGCTACACCTTC.

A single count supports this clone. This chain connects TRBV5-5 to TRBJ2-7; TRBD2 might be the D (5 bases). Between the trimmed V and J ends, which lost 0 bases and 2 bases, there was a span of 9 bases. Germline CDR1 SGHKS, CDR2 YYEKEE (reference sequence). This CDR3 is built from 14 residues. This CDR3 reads CASSLGERAYEQYF. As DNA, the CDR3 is TGTGCCAGCAGCTTGGGGGAGAGGGCCTACGAGCAGTACTTC.

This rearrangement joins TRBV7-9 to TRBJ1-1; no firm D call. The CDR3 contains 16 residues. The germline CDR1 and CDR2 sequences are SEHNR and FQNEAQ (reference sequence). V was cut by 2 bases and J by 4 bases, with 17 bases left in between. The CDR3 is CASSLIGLSPATEAFF. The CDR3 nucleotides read TGTGCCAGCAGCTTAATTGGACTAAGCCCGGCCACTGAAGCTTTCTTT.

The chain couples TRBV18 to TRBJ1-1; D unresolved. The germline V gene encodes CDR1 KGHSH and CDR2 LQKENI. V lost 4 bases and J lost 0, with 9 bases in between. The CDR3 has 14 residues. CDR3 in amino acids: CASSLGVMNTEAFF. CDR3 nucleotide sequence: TGTGCCAGCTCACTCGGGGTCATGAACACTGAAGCTTTCTTT.

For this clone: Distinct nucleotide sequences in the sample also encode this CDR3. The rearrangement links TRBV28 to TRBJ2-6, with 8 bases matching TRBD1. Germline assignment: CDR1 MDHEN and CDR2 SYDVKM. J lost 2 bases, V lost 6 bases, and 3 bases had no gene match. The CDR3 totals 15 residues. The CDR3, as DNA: TGTGCCAGCAGCCCGACAGGGGCTGGGGCCAACGTCCTGACTTTC. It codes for CASSPTGAGANVLTF.